In its sample, the clone carrying this T cell receptor (beta chain) was seen once. Its antigen is still unknown. Germline assignment: CDR1 SSHAT and CDR2 FNYEAQ (reference sequence). The CDR3 is 13 residues long. Trimming at V came to 3 bases and at J to 4 bases, leaving 2 bases not matched to a gene. TCRdb's table, derived via immunoSEQ multiplex PCR, lists solely in-frame clones and lacks some. The sample lists about 550,000 clones, 95% to 96% occurring once. CD45RO-negative, CCR7-selected cells formed the naive CD8 fraction, which excluded terminally differentiated effector memory CD45RA+ cells. Everyone who donated was a Caucasian adult who lived in Nashville, Tennessee. This entry comes from a study of shared clonotypes between healthy human individuals. At the level of the study: The cohort had a couple of women and a few men, ages 18 to 49. Study-wide points: Relative to clonotypes present in all four donors, those not shared had lower generation probabilities.

Sample: naive CD8+ T cells sorted from blood. This chain connects TRBV7-7 to TRBJ2-5; TRBD2 matches 7 bases. This receptor was identified in a young woman in good health. Here the CDR3 DNA reads TGTGCCAGCAGCTTGGCTAGCGGAGAGACCCAGTACTTC. Protein: CASSLASGETQYF.